A single sample gave rise to the 23 T cell receptor beta chains below, sequenced in a study of cytomegalovirus exposure and HLA in healthy donors. Amplification used 60 Vbeta primers and 13 Jbeta primers. Method: immunoSEQ multiplex PCR; TCRdb's copy keeps in-frame clones and lacks some. This sample carries under 200,000 clones, roughly four fifths of them seen once, and the ten largest clones take roughly a tenth. Input material: PBMCs. The receptors here all came from a man aged 50 to 59 in good health and CMV-seropositive.

The gene calls are TRBV27 and TRBJ2-7; 9 positions match TRBD1. Germline V gene sequence: CDR1 MNHEY, CDR2 SMNVEV (reference sequence). J lost 5 bases, V lost 3 bases, and 11 bases had no gene match. The CDR3 totals 16 residues. The chain's CDR3 is CASSLGLGQGVDEQYF. The CDR3 bases are TGTGCCAGCAGTTTGGGATTGGGACAGGGAGTTGACGAGCAGTACTTC.

This chain joins TRBV11-3 and TRBJ2-3; the match to TRBD1 covers 8 bases. The CDR3 covers 14 residues. Germline CDR1 SGHNT, CDR2 YENEEA. Trimming cost V 5 bases and J 4 bases; bases outside gene matches: 5. The CDR3 coding sequence is TGTGCCAGCAGCGACAGGGGAGGCGCAGATACGCAGTATTTT. Its translation: CASSDRGGADTQYF.

A single count supports this clone. This chain links TRBV30 with TRBJ1-4; D is perhaps TRBD1 (5 bases). This CDR3 region has 15 residues. Trimming stripped 0 bases from V and 8 bases from J, with 16 bases between. Per the germline V gene, CDR1 is GTSNPN and CDR2 is SVGIG (reference sequence). CDR3 nucleotide sequence: TGTGCCTGGAGTGTCTCGGGGGGGAATCGGGAAAAACTGTTTTTT. Amino acid sequence: CAWSVSGGNREKLFF.

The chain couples TRBV5-1 to TRBJ1-3; D ambiguous. Germline V gene data show CDR1 as SGHRS and CDR2 as YFSETQ. Trimming stripped 3 bases from V and 0 bases from J, with 7 bases between. This CDR3 comprises 14 residues. Written as DNA, the CDR3 is TGCGCCAGCAGCTCCCTTAGCTCTGGAAACACCATATATTTT. Its translation is CASSSLSSGNTIYF.

By share, this clone counts as medium-sized (0.01 to 0.1%). The chain employs TRBV4-2 and TRBJ1-2; 9 nucleotides align to TRBD1. Per the germline V gene, CDR1 is LGHNA and CDR2 is YNFKEQ. The CDR3 totals 14 residues. V dropped 1 base and J dropped 8; count of bases not matched to a gene: 5. CDR3 sequence: CASSQGTGEVGYTF. The DNA for the CDR3 is TGTGCCAGCAGCCAAGGGACAGGGGAGGTAGGCTACACCTTC.

V usage is TRBV7-8 and J usage is TRBJ2-1; TRBD2 aligns across 13 bases. Germline V gives CDR1 SGHVS, CDR2 FQNEAQ. V lost 2 bases to trimming and J lost 6 bases; unmatched junction nucleotides: 1. The CDR3 runs 15 residues. This CDR3 reads CASSLRLAGGNEQFF. In DNA form, the CDR3 reads TGTGCCAGCAGCTTAAGACTAGCGGGGGGCAATGAGCAGTTCTTC. The whole variable domain, filled in from reference TRBV7-8 and TRBJ2-1, reads GAGVSQSPRYKVAKRGQDVALRCDPISGHVSLFWYQQALGQGPEFLTYFQNEAQLDKSGLPSDRFFAERPEGSVSTLKIQRTQQEDSAVYLCASSLRLAGGNEQFFGPGTRLTVL.

This chain joins TRBV6-1 and TRBJ1-2, with D uncertain. Germline V gene sequence: CDR1 MNHNS, CDR2 SASEGT. This CDR3 comprises 13 residues. Trimming stripped 3 bases from V and 2 bases from J, with 7 bases between. CDR3 sequence (DNA): TGTGCCAGCAGTGATGGGCCGAACTATGGCTACACCTTC. Protein: CASSDGPNYGYTF.

V is TRBV28 and J is TRBJ1-5; D not resolved. Trimming took off 10 bases at V and 0 bases at J, with 13 bases between the two ends. This CDR3 contains 14 residues. Per germline, CDR1 MDHEN and CDR2 SYDVKM. The CDR3 region has the DNA TGTGCCACCCTGCAAGAGTATAGCAATCAGCCCCAGCATTTT. It specifies CATLQEYSNQPQHF.

Note on this clone: The junction departs from germline at one end; a sequencing error may be responsible. This chain links TRBV7-2 with TRBJ1-1; 7 bases map to TRBD1. The CDR3 totals 17 residues. Germline V CDR1 and CDR2: SGHTA, FQGNSA. This CDR3 is CASSIARGIVVNTEAFF. The DNA for the CDR3 is TGTGCCAGCAGCATAGCCAGGGGGATTGTGGTGAACACTGAAGCTTTCTTT.

The chain couples TRBV5-4 to TRBJ1-4, with 7 bases lining up with TRBD1. V dropped 4 bases and J dropped 8; count of bases not matched to a gene: 11. The CDR3 is 15 residues long. The germline gives CDR1 SGHNT, CDR2 YYREEE (reference sequence). CDR3 amino acids: CASSRTSTGKEKLFF. CDR3 bases: TGTGCCAGCAGCCGAACCTCGACAGGGAAAGAAAAACTGTTTTTT.

This clone turned up a few times. The rearrangement joins TRBV9 to TRBJ2-1; TRBD1 matches at 9 bases. Germline V CDR1 and CDR2: SGDLS, YYNGEE. This CDR3 region has 15 residues. The trim removed 4 bases at V and 4 bases at J, leaving 6 bases unmatched. DNA of the CDR3: TGTGCCAGCAGCCCGTGGGACAGGGTATACAATGAGCAGTTCTTC. It is translated as CASSPWDRVYNEQFF.

CDR3 in DNA: TGTGCCAGCAGTGAAACAGGGGTTTGGACTGAAGCTTTCTTT. This translates into CASSETGVWTEAFF. V and J are TRBV6-5 and TRBJ1-1, with 7 bases fitting TRBD1. The junction had 8 bases not matched to a gene; V was cut back by 5 bases and J by 5 bases. There are 14 residues in the CDR3. Germline V gives CDR1 MNHEY, CDR2 SVGAGI.

V is TRBV28 and J is TRBJ1-5; unclear D gene. Germline CDR1 is MDHEN and CDR2 is SYDVKM. V was clipped by 4 bases and J by 7 bases, with 11 bases between them. CDR3 length: 13 residues. The DNA of the CDR3 is TGTGCCAGCAGTTCCCCCGACATCCAGCCCCAGCATTTT. Its protein is CASSSPDIQPQHF. The entire variable domain, with the rest obtained from reference TRBV28 and TRBJ1-5, is as follows: DVKVTQSSRYLVKRTGEKVFLECVQDMDHENMFWYRQDPGLGLRLIYFSYDVKMKEKGDIPEGYSVSREKKERFSLILESASTNQTSMYLCASSSPDIQPQHFGDGTRLSIL.

V usage is TRBV19 and J usage is TRBJ2-3, with 7 bases lining up with TRBD2. There are 12 residues in the CDR3. V lost 2 bases to trimming and J lost 9 bases; unmatched junction nucleotides: 2. Germline V gives CDR1 LNHDA, CDR2 SQIVND (reference sequence). Written as DNA, the CDR3 is TGTGCCAGTAGTATATGGCGGGAGACGCAGTATTTT. The encoded protein is CASSIWRETQYF.

With regard to this clone: Additional DNA sequences in this sample encode the identical CDR3. CDR3 sequence reads: CASSETGSYNEQFF. The DNA for the CDR3 is TGTGCCAGCAGTGAGACAGGCTCCTACAATGAGCAGTTCTTC. This chain joins TRBV25-1 and TRBJ2-1, with D maybe TRBD1 (6 bases). This CDR3 region has 14 residues. V dropped 3 bases and J dropped 0 bases, with 6 bases sitting between them. Germline CDR1 and CDR2: MGHDK and SYGVNS.

The rearrangement uses TRBV30 and TRBJ2-2; D is unresolved. The ends were cut back, 0 bases at V and 1 base at J, with 6 bases in the middle. Germline loops: CDR1 GTSNPN, CDR2 SVGIG (reference sequence). This CDR3 has 14 amino acids. CDR3 DNA: TGTGCCTGGAGTGTACTTAGGAACACCGGGGAGCTGTTTTTT. Residues: CAWSVLRNTGELFF.

The chain uses TRBV2 and TRBJ1-2; 10 bases match TRBD1. The CDR3 contains 15 residues. With 6 bases clipped from V and 4 bases from J, the junction kept 8 bases outside the gene matches. CDR1 and CDR2 (germline): SNHLY, FYNNEI. CDR3 region: CASRLMGQGSYGYTF. In nucleotides, the CDR3 is TGTGCCAGCAGACTCATGGGACAGGGGAGCTATGGCTACACCTTC.

The chain joins TRBV11-2 to TRBJ2-1; D may be TRBD2 (5 bases). Germline V lookup: CDR1 SGHAT, CDR2 FQNNGV. V lost 3 bases and J lost 0, with 9 bases in between. This CDR3 has 15 amino acids. The CDR3 DNA sequence: TGTGCCAGCAGCTTGAGGGTGAGCTCCTACAATGAGCAGTTCTTC. Protein product: CASSLRVSSYNEQFF.

This clone was counted between two and nine times. CDR3 amino acids: CASSLVFAADQETQYF. CDR3 nucleotides: TGTGCCAGCAGCTTGGTATTCGCGGCGGACCAAGAGACCCAGTACTTC. The V and J genes are TRBV5-4 and TRBJ2-5; D unresolved. This CDR3 contains 16 residues. Germline V gives CDR1 SGHNT, CDR2 YYREEE (reference sequence). V shed 0 bases and J shed 0 bases, with 12 bases lying between them.

This clone was seen only a few times. The chain carries TRBV6-4 and TRBJ2-3, with 12 nucleotides matching TRBD2. From germline, CDR1 is MRHNA and CDR2 SNTAGT. Trimming removed 5 bases from V and 2 bases from J; junction bases left unmatched: 11. CDR3 length: 18 amino acids. CDR3 loop: CASSPNRLAGVFTDTQYF. CDR3 sequence (DNA): TGTGCCAGCAGTCCAAACAGACTAGCGGGAGTCTTCACAGATACGCAGTATTTT.

This rearrangement joins TRBV7-9 to TRBJ2-2; 7 bases align to TRBD1. The CDR3 length is 17 residues. With 3 bases clipped from V and 4 bases from J, the junction kept 11 bases outside the gene matches. CDR1 and CDR2 (germline): SEHNR, FQNEAQ (reference sequence). The chain's CDR3 is CASSFPNRGPGTGELFF. The CDR3 nucleotides read TGTGCCAGCAGCTTCCCAAACAGGGGCCCTGGCACCGGGGAGCTGTTTTTT.

The rearrangement links TRBV28 to TRBJ1-2; D call uncertain. Germline V gives CDR1 MDHEN, CDR2 SYDVKM. V shed 1 base and J shed 5 bases, with 11 bases lying between them. The CDR3 loop spans 14 amino acids. CDR3 sequence (DNA): TGTGCCAGCAGTTTATCTGGCACCATTTATGGCTACACCTTC. This sequence encodes CASSLSGTIYGYTF.

The chain links TRBV6-1 to TRBJ1-1; the D gene is possibly TRBD1 (5 bases). CDR3 length: 13 amino acids. Germline assignment: CDR1 MNHNS and CDR2 SASEGT. The V and J ends lost 3 bases and 6 bases respectively, with 11 bases between them. The CDR3 DNA follows: TGTGCCAGCAGTGACCTAAGCAGGGCTGAAGCTTTCTTT. Translation: CASSDLSRAEAFF.